A selection of T cell receptor beta chains follows, all from one sample in a study of T-cell reconstitution after alpha-beta-depleted transplantation in children. TCRdb re-analysed the PCR reads in MiXCR, keeping a single row per CDR3 protein. The sample yields around 700,000 distinct CDR3 sequences, around 13% seen once. Sequences were derived from PBMCs, sampled before TCRalphabeta/CD19-depleted stem cell transplant. All receptors come from a girl aged 2 to 9 with congenital amegakaryocytic thrombocytopenia, due to receive a stem cell transplant. The CDR3 runs from the conserved cysteine through the conserved F or W. The D gene is left open where the match is weak. Size is omitted from some rows. Given values are once, few, many or a class for expanded clones.

j_gene: TRBJ2-3
v_gene: TRBV7-8
abundance: NA
len: 14
d_gene: NA
CDR3nt: TGTGCCAGCAGCTTGGCCCACATTGGAGATACGCAGTATTTT
CDR3aa: CASSLAHIGDTQYF

j_gene: TRBJ2-7
v_gene: TRBV10-3
abundance: few
len: 13
d_gene: TRBD1
CDR3nt: TGTGCCATCGTAGGGGACAGGGGGCACGAGCAGTACTTC
CDR3aa: CAIVGDRGHEQYF

j_gene: TRBJ2-1
v_gene: TRBV2
abundance: few
len: 12
d_gene: NA
CDR3nt: TGTGCCAGCGGGACGCCGCGCAATGAGCAGTTCTTC
CDR3aa: CASGTPRNEQFF

j_gene: TRBJ2-1
v_gene: TRBV4-1
abundance: NA
len: 17
d_gene: NA
CDR3nt: TGCGCCAGCAGCCAAGATACACTTCTAGTCCCCTACAATGAGCAGTTCTTC
CDR3aa: CASSQDTLLVPYNEQFF

j_gene: TRBJ2-1
v_gene: TRBV20-1
abundance: many
len: 13
d_gene: NA
CDR3nt: TGCAGTGCTAGAGCGGGCTCCTACAATGAGCAGTTCTTC
CDR3aa: CSARAGSYNEQFF

j_gene: TRBJ2-2
v_gene: TRBV12-3/TRBV12-4
abundance: many
len: 14
d_gene: NA
CDR3nt: TGTGCCAGCAGTTTTGACCGGGTTCCCGGGGAGCTGTTTTTT
CDR3aa: CASSFDRVPGELFF

j_gene: TRBJ1-2
v_gene: TRBV20-1
abundance: few
len: 13
d_gene: NA
CDR3nt: TGCAGTGCTAGTATGGCTGATAGCTATGGCTACACCTTC
CDR3aa: CSASMADSYGYTF

j_gene: TRBJ2-7
v_gene: TRBV6-2/TRBV6-3
abundance: NA
len: 12
d_gene: NA
CDR3nt: TGTGCCAGCAGCGGTGTGGGTTACGAGCAGTACTTC
CDR3aa: CASSGVGYEQYF

j_gene: TRBJ2-1
v_gene: TRBV5-1
abundance: many
len: 16
d_gene: TRBD1
CDR3nt: TGCGCCAGCAGCCCCCTCGGACAGGGCACCTACAATGAGCAGTTCTTC
CDR3aa: CASSPLGQGTYNEQFF

j_gene: TRBJ2-3
v_gene: TRBV7-9
abundance: few
len: 14
d_gene: NA
CDR3nt: TGTGCCAGCACACCCCAGGCAGAGAGGGATACGCAGTATTTT
CDR3aa: CASTPQAERDTQYF

j_gene: TRBJ2-2
v_gene: TRBV18
abundance: few
len: 14
d_gene: NA
CDR3nt: TGTGCCAGCTCACCCGACGCGAACACCGGGGAGCTGTTTTTT
CDR3aa: CASSPDANTGELFF

j_gene: TRBJ2-1
v_gene: TRBV19
abundance: NA
len: 16
d_gene: NA
CDR3nt: TGTGCCAGTGCTCCTCAACGGGAGATTGCGCTAAATGAGCAGTTCTTC
CDR3aa: CASAPQREIALNEQFF

j_gene: TRBJ2-2
v_gene: TRBV15
abundance: many
len: 13
d_gene: NA
CDR3nt: TGTGCCACCAGCTTCGAGAACACCGGGGAGCTGTTTTTT
CDR3aa: CATSFENTGELFF

j_gene: TRBJ2-5
v_gene: TRBV20-1
abundance: many
len: 11
d_gene: NA
CDR3nt: TGCAGTGCTAGCAGCCAAGAGACCCAGTACTTC
CDR3aa: CSASSQETQYF

j_gene: TRBJ2-1
v_gene: TRBV20-1
abundance: many
len: 18
d_gene: NA
CDR3nt: TGCAGTGCATCCGGAGAGAGGCTCTTTAGGGCCCCCTACAATGAGCAGTTCTTC
CDR3aa: CSASGERLFRAPYNEQFF

j_gene: TRBJ2-4
v_gene: TRBV6-4
abundance: many
len: 18
d_gene: TRBD2
CDR3nt: TGTGCCAGCCGTGCGAGGGAAGAGCGGGAATCGGCCAAAAACATTCAGTACTTC
CDR3aa: CASRAREERESAKNIQYF

j_gene: TRBJ2-2
v_gene: TRBV12-3/TRBV12-4
abundance: many
len: 13
d_gene: NA
CDR3nt: TGTGCCAGCAGTTCGGAGGGATCCGGGGAGCTGTTTTTT
CDR3aa: CASSSEGSGELFF

j_gene: TRBJ2-3
v_gene: TRBV7-9
abundance: many
len: 13
d_gene: NA
CDR3nt: TGTGCCAGCAGCCCTCCGGCCCCAGATACGCAGTATTTT
CDR3aa: CASSPPAPDTQYF

j_gene: TRBJ2-1
v_gene: TRBV20-1
abundance: NA
len: 17
d_gene: TRBD2
CDR3nt: TGCAGTGCCAACAGGGGAGGGGGACTAGCGGGAGCGGATGAGCAGTTCTTC
CDR3aa: CSANRGGGLAGADEQFF

j_gene: TRBJ2-1
v_gene: TRBV19
abundance: NA
len: 20
d_gene: NA
CDR3nt: TGTGCCAGTAGTATAACCAGGGGGTCGGGAGGGCCTATCCCCTACAATGAGCAGTTCTTC
CDR3aa: CASSITRGSGGPIPYNEQFF

j_gene: TRBJ1-5
v_gene: TRBV4-1
abundance: few
len: 14
d_gene: NA
CDR3nt: TGCGCCAGCAGCCATCCGGGTCACAATCAGCCCCAGCATTTT
CDR3aa: CASSHPGHNQPQHF

j_gene: TRBJ2-3
v_gene: TRBV20-1
abundance: many
len: 15
d_gene: TRBD2
CDR3nt: TGCAGTTCAGGTGGGACTAGCGGGAGCCCAGATACGCAGTATTTT
CDR3aa: CSSGGTSGSPDTQYF

j_gene: TRBJ2-1
v_gene: TRBV18
abundance: NA
len: 13
d_gene: NA
CDR3nt: TGTGCCAGCTCACCACCGGGGCTAGCGCTGCAGTTCTTC
CDR3aa: CASSPPGLALQFF

j_gene: TRBJ2-7
v_gene: TRBV27
abundance: NA
len: 14
d_gene: NA
CDR3nt: TGTGCCAGCAGTTTATCGGTTTCCTGGGACGAGCAGTACTTC
CDR3aa: CASSLSVSWDEQYF

j_gene: TRBJ1-1
v_gene: TRBV10-1
abundance: few
len: 13
d_gene: TRBD1
CDR3nt: TGCGCCAGCAGACAGGGGGCATTTACTGAAGCTTTCTTT
CDR3aa: CASRQGAFTEAFF

j_gene: TRBJ2-1
v_gene: TRBV3-1
abundance: NA
len: 18
d_gene: TRBD2
CDR3nt: TGTGCCAGCAGCCAAGTCCCAACCCTTAGCGGGAGGGCCCGCGAGCAGTTCTTC
CDR3aa: CASSQVPTLSGRAREQFF

j_gene: TRBJ1-6
v_gene: TRBV7-9
abundance: NA
len: 17
d_gene: TRBD1
CDR3nt: TGTGCCAGCAGCTCACACCCGACAGGGATCTATAATTCACCCCTCCACTTT
CDR3aa: CASSSHPTGIYNSPLHF

j_gene: TRBJ1-2
v_gene: TRBV20-1
abundance: many
len: 11
d_gene: NA
CDR3nt: TGCAGTGCTTTTTCAGTCTATGGCTACACCTTC
CDR3aa: CSAFSVYGYTF

j_gene: TRBJ2-7
v_gene: TRBV7-2
abundance: few
len: 14
d_gene: TRBD2
CDR3nt: TGTGCCAGCAGCATCGGACTAGCGGACTACGAGCAGTACTTC
CDR3aa: CASSIGLADYEQYF